The clone carrying this TCR beta chain was counted only a few times. Its cognate antigen is unknown. The assay that was used to sequence DNA from cultured CD4+ T cells was the Oncomine TCR Beta short-read assay. Cultures of CD4+ T cells served as the source for extracting genomic DNA. Each CDR3 protein gets one entry after TCRdb re-called the PCR reads with MiXCR. The sample lists 8,000 to 9,500 distinct CDR3 sequences, roughly 61% occurring once. The sample is drawn from a study of vaccination and CD4 T cells after COVID-19. Study in general: Vaccinees got either two BNT162b2 doses or two mRNA-1273 doses. Median draw time for post-COVID samples was approximately 94 days post-diagnosis (range 35 to 161).

Treatment reported: roughly ten-day PBMC culture with coronavirus spike peptide pools or control peptides (ViraFEST assay). T cells were expanded with peptide pools, and expanded clonotypes were identified by TCR sequencing. The sequenced sample was CD4+ T cells from blood, cultured in vitro. The TCR was taken from a human donor who had recovered from COVID-19.

The CDR3 loop is CASSTDRSHQPQHF. As DNA, the CDR3 is TGTGCCAGCAGCACAGACAGGTCGCATCAGCCCCAGCATTTT. This sequence joins TRBV12-3 or TRBV12-4 and TRBJ1-5; possibly TRBD1 for D (6 bases). This CDR3 comprises 14 residues. Between the trimmed V and J ends, which lost 6 bases and 5 bases, there was a span of 14 bases.